The 29 T cell receptor beta chains reported below all come from one sample, sequenced in a study. TCRdb redid the calling of the 5' RACE reads with MiXCR, one entry per CDR3 protein. This sample carries about 57,000 distinct CDR3 sequences, less than 30% of them seen once, and the ten largest clones take roughly 2.3%. Tregs were sorted as CD4+CD25+CD127-/low cells. The sample comprised tumor-infiltrating Tregs sorted from the breast tumor. Source of these receptors: a female donor with breast cancer.

The CDR3 DNA follows: TGTGCCAGTCATAAGGGGGGAGGGGGTGTAATGAACACTGAAGCTTTCTTT. Its translation: CASHKGGGGVMNTEAFF. The chain uses TRBV6-5 and TRBJ1-1, with D maybe TRBD1 (6 bases). The CDR3 totals 17 residues. The V and J ends lost 9 bases and 0 bases respectively, with 23 bases between them. Looked up from germline, CDR1 is MNHEY and CDR2 is SVGAGI.

In this sample, this clonotype turned up a few times. The chain is built from TRBV10-1 and TRBJ2-5, with a weak D call TRBD2 (6 bases). The CDR3 is made up of 13 amino acids. V was cut by 5 bases and J by 7 bases, with 14 bases left in between. Germline-derived CDR1 and CDR2 are WNHNN and SYGVQD (reference sequence). The CDR3 DNA sequence: TGCGCCAGCAGTAGGTCCCAGGAGGGGACCCAGTACTTC. The encoded protein is CASSRSQEGTQYF.

The chain is built from TRBV20-1 and TRBJ2-1; no clear D. CDR1 and CDR2 (germline): DFQATT, SNEGSKA (reference sequence). This CDR3 has 11 amino acids. V shed 3 bases and J shed 5 bases, with 5 bases lying between them. The CDR3 loop reads CSASKDNEQFF. As DNA, the CDR3 is TGCAGTGCTAGCAAGGACAATGAGCAGTTCTTC.

This clonotype was counted at least ten times. This sequence joins TRBV20-1 and TRBJ2-3, with 7 bases matching TRBD2. This CDR3 contains 15 residues. Germline CDR1 DFQATT, CDR2 SNEGSKA (reference sequence). The V segment lost 5 bases and the J segment 0 bases; nucleotides outside the gene matches: 8. In DNA form, the CDR3 reads TGCAGTGCTCCGAAATCTAGCGGCAGCACAGATACGCAGTATTTT. Protein product: CSAPKSSGSTDTQYF.

This clonotype was picked up a small number of times. The V call is TRBV12-3 or TRBV12-4, the J call TRBJ2-7; TRBD2 matches at 12 bases. The CDR3 has 16 residues. Losses at the gene ends were 3 bases for V and 3 bases for J; bases not matched to a gene: 6. The CDR3: CASSLRTSGIYYEQYF. DNA for the CDR3: TGTGCCAGCAGTTTGCGGACTAGCGGGATCTACTACGAGCAGTACTTC.

The CDR3 here is CATSRVRDSTSPLHF. In nucleotides, the CDR3 is TGTGCCACCAGCAGAGTCCGGGACAGCACTTCACCCCTCCACTTT. The chain combines TRBV15 with TRBJ1-6; 7 bases are a match to TRBD1. Germline V gene data show CDR1 as LNHNV and CDR2 as YYDKDF (reference sequence). The J segment lost 9 bases and the V segment lost 1 base, leaving 6 bases of the junction unmatched. The CDR3 spans 15 residues.

This clonotype was observed a few times. This rearrangement joins TRBV4-2 to TRBJ1-5; D gene uncertain. Germline assignment: CDR1 LGHNA and CDR2 YNFKEQ. CDR3 length equals 16 residues. V was pared by 0 bases and J by 1 base, with 10 bases between. CDR3 sequence (DNA): TGTGCCAGCAGCCAAGACCTCGCGGAGAGCAATCAGCCCCAGCATTTT. This translates into CASSQDLAESNQPQHF.

This clonotype was found many times. The chain links TRBV5-6 to TRBJ2-3; TRBD2 is a possible D gene (5 bases). V shed 3 bases and J shed 5 bases, with 10 bases lying between them. CDR3 length equals 13 residues. The germline V gene has CDR1 SGHDT and CDR2 YYEEEE. For the CDR3, the DNA is TGTGCCAGCAGCTGGAGGCCCCAAGATACGCAGTATTTT. The encoded protein is CASSWRPQDTQYF.

This clonotype occurred a few times. The CDR3 loop is CASSQSLLSYEQYF. For the CDR3, the DNA is TGCGCCAGCAGCCAGTCTTTACTCTCCTACGAGCAGTACTTC. The rearrangement links TRBV5-1 to TRBJ2-7; D ambiguous. CDR1 is SGHRS and CDR2 is YFSETQ in the germline V gene. Between the trimmed V and J ends, which lost 4 bases and 0 bases, there was a span of 11 bases. The CDR3 has 14 amino acids.

The J gene is TRBJ2-3, the V gene TRBV4-2, with D hard to call. In germline, CDR1 is LGHNA, CDR2 YNFKEQ. The CDR3 totals 14 residues. V lost 0 bases and J lost 0, with 4 bases in between. The CDR3 DNA reads TGTGCCAGCAGCCAAGATCCTAGCACAGATACGCAGTATTTT. Its translation: CASSQDPSTDTQYF.

This clonotype was seen a handful of times. The chain carries TRBV6-6 and TRBJ2-5; D may be TRBD1 (6 bases). This CDR3 contains 12 residues. V gave up 11 bases and J gave up 6 bases, with 16 bases separating them. In germline, CDR1 is MNHNY, CDR2 SVGAGI (reference sequence). In DNA, the CDR3 is TGTGCCGTACGGTCTGGGACAAAGACCCAGTACTTC. Translated, it gives CAVRSGTKTQYF.

J is TRBJ2-4 and V is TRBV28, with TRBD1 identical over 7 bases. This CDR3 has 15 residues. In germline, CDR1 is MDHEN, CDR2 SYDVKM. V was clipped by 1 base and J by 4 bases; unmatched bases: 4. The CDR3 is CASSLSGTVKNIQYF. DNA for the CDR3: TGTGCCAGCAGTTTATCCGGGACAGTGAAAAACATTCAGTACTTC.

This clonotype was observed a few times. This sequence joins TRBV9 and TRBJ1-2; TRBD1 aligns across 8 bases. Looked up from germline, CDR1 is SGDLS and CDR2 is YYNGEE. CDR3 size: 15 residues. V was clipped by 0 bases and J by 7 bases; unmatched bases: 8. CDR3 bases: TGTGCCAGCAGCGTAGACCGGGACAGGACAGGTGGCTACACCTTC. Translating it yields CASSVDRDRTGGYTF.

Worth noting for this clonotype: Relative to the germline gene, one junction end is altered; a read error may explain this. The rearrangement links TRBV11-3 to TRBJ2-1, with TRBD1 identical over 8 bases. This CDR3 comprises 15 residues. Germline values: CDR1 SGHNT, CDR2 YENEEA. CDR3 sequence (DNA): TGTGCCAGCAGCCCTGGACAGGGCACCTACAATGAGAAGTTCTTC. It codes for CASSPGQGTYNEKFF.

CDR3 sequence reads: CASSSNQADTQYF. The CDR3 nucleotides read TGCGCCAGCAGCTCGAACCAGGCAGATACGCAGTATTTT. The rearrangement joins TRBV5-1 to TRBJ2-3, with D uncertain. Trimming took off 3 bases at V and 4 bases at J, with 9 bases between the two ends. Per the germline V gene, CDR1 is SGHRS and CDR2 is YFSETQ. The CDR3 contains 13 residues.

On this clonotype itself: Sequence at one end of the junction differs from germline and may be a read error. The CDR3 DNA reads as TGTACCAGCAGCTACAGGGTATTAGGTGAAAAACTGTTTTTT. It encodes CTSSYRVLGEKLFF. The chain couples TRBV7-6 to TRBJ1-4; maybe TRBD1 (6 bases). Germline V gives CDR1 SGHVS, CDR2 FNYEAQ. CDR3 size: 14 residues.

This clonotype was seen many times. The rearrangement joins TRBV28 to TRBJ1-4, with 8 bases fitting TRBD1. This CDR3 is 15 amino acids long. V shed 5 bases, J shed 8 bases, and the junction held 10 bases outside the gene matches. Germline-derived CDR1 and CDR2 are MDHEN and SYDVKM. The CDR3 protein is CASSPQGAGKEKLFF. The CDR3 DNA reads as TGTGCCAGCAGTCCCCAGGGGGCCGGGAAGGAAAAACTGTTTTTT.

For this clonotype: Mismatch with germline at one junction end may stem from a read error. The J gene is TRBJ2-7, the V gene TRBV7-9; perhaps D is TRBD1 or TRBD2 (5 bases each). This CDR3 spans 12 amino acids. Germline CDR1 and CDR2: SEHNR and FQNEAQ (reference sequence). CDR3 nucleotides: TGTGCCAGCAGCAGGGACCTCTACGAGCAGTGCTTC. Its protein product is CASSRDLYEQCF.

V gene TRBV7-8 combines with J gene TRBJ1-1; TRBD1 might be the D (5 bases). The CDR3 extends over 15 amino acids. The V end was cut by 7 bases, the J end by 1 base, with 16 bases between. Germline values: CDR1 SGHVS, CDR2 FQNEAQ. The CDR3 nucleotides are TGTGCCAGCAAACGACCGGGACGGCAGAACACTGAAGCTTTCTTT. Translation: CASKRPGRQNTEAFF.

Only a few counts were recorded for this clonotype. The V and J genes are TRBV12-3 or TRBV12-4 and TRBJ1-1; D is perhaps TRBD1 (5 bases). The CDR3 sequence is 13 residues long. V lost 3 bases and J lost 0, with 5 bases in between. The CDR3 sequence is CASSFRVNTEAFF. The CDR3 DNA reads TGTGCCAGCAGTTTCAGGGTGAACACTGAAGCTTTCTTT.

Details on this clonotype: Relative to the germline gene, one junction end is altered; a read error may explain this. The chain recombines TRBV6-1 with TRBJ2-5; D not resolved. The germline V gene encodes CDR1 MNHNS and CDR2 SASEGT. The CDR3 has 13 residues. The CDR3 DNA reads TGTGTCAGCAGTGACGGTTCCCAAGAGACCCAGTACTTC. Its translation: CVSSDGSQETQYF.

This clonotype has a handful of counts. Being one base from a much bigger clone, this may be a read error. The chain couples TRBV7-2 to TRBJ2-5; the match to TRBD2 covers 9 bases. The V and J ends lost 5 bases and 3 bases, in that order; junction bases with no gene match: 4. CDR1 SGHTA and CDR2 FQGNSA come from the germline V gene. The CDR3 sequence is 14 residues long. The CDR3 nucleotides are TGTGCCAGCAGCCAAGGACTAGCGAAAGAGACCCAGTACTTC. Its translation: CASSQGLAKETQYF.

This clonotype has a count of ten or more. This sequence joins TRBV5-1 and TRBJ2-7, with D perhaps given as TRBD1 or TRBD2 (6 bases each). V was cut by 0 bases and J by 0 bases, with 10 bases left in between. The CDR3 has 15 residues. Per the germline V gene, CDR1 is SGHRS and CDR2 is YFSETQ. CDR3 residues: CASSLEGGPSYEQYF. For the CDR3, the DNA is TGCGCCAGCAGCTTGGAGGGGGGCCCCTCCTACGAGCAGTACTTC.

The chain couples TRBV28 to TRBJ1-2, with TRBD1 matching over 8 bases. CDR1 is MDHEN, CDR2 SYDVKM, per germline. The CDR3 runs to 16 residues. The ends lost 4 bases at V and 5 bases at J; junction bases unmatched: 12. Here the CDR3 DNA reads TGTGCCAGCAGTTCCTACGGACAGGGAAAATGGTATGGCTACACCTTC. Its translation: CASSSYGQGKWYGYTF.

The chain links TRBV4-2 to TRBJ2-1, with TRBD2 matching over 11 bases. V lost 0 bases and J lost 8; bases outside the gene matches: 9. Germline CDR1 and CDR2: LGHNA and YNFKEQ. The CDR3 extends over 17 amino acids. CDR3 sequence: CASSQDRLAGGRDEQFF. The CDR3 DNA reads TGTGCCAGCAGCCAAGATCGGCTAGCGGGAGGAAGGGATGAGCAGTTCTTC.

CDR3 sequence: CASSPASSSSYNEQFF. The DNA of the CDR3 is TGTGCCAGCAGCCCCGCGTCCTCAAGCTCCTACAATGAGCAGTTCTTC. The rearrangement joins TRBV7-3 to TRBJ2-1; D call uncertain. Germline CDR1 and CDR2: SGHTA and FQGTGA. This CDR3 region has 16 residues. V lost 5 bases and J 0 bases, leaving 14 bases between the germline ends. Full variable domain (rest looked up from reference TRBV7-3 and TRBJ2-1): GAGVSQTPSNKVTEKGKYVELRCDPISGHTALYWYRQSLGQGPEFLIYFQGTGAADDSGLPNDRFFAVRPEGSVSTLKIQRTERGDSAVYLCASSPASSSSYNEQFFGPGTRLTVL.

V is TRBV20-1 and J is TRBJ2-5, with 11 bases identical to TRBD2. The length of the CDR3 is 16 residues. V was clipped by 2 bases and J by 2 bases; unmatched bases: 7. Germline V gene lookup returns CDR1 DFQATT and CDR2 SNEGSKA (reference sequence). This chain's CDR3 is CSARLAGGNRQETQYF. The CDR3, as DNA: TGCAGTGCTAGACTAGCGGGGGGAAATCGTCAAGAGACCCAGTACTTC.

This clonotype was detected a few times. The chain uses TRBV15 and TRBJ2-3; the match to TRBD2 covers 7 bases. The V gene's germline CDR1 is LNHNV and CDR2 YYDKDF (reference sequence). The CDR3 has 15 amino acids. After removal of 1 base from V and 5 bases from J, the junction contained 6 bases not matched to a gene. The CDR3 is CATSRGREGIDTQYF. The CDR3 region has the DNA TGTGCCACCAGCAGAGGGAGGGAGGGCATAGATACGCAGTATTTT.

In this sample, this clonotype turned up a few times. The gene calls are TRBV9 and TRBJ2-3; D might be TRBD2 (5 bases). The CDR3 consists of 15 residues. CDR1 SGDLS and CDR2 YYNGEE come from the germline V gene. Trimming took off 5 bases at V and 0 bases at J, with 13 bases between the two ends. The CDR3 spells CASSPDSTSTDTQYF. The CDR3 nucleotides are TGTGCCAGCAGTCCGGACTCGACGAGCACAGATACGCAGTATTTT.